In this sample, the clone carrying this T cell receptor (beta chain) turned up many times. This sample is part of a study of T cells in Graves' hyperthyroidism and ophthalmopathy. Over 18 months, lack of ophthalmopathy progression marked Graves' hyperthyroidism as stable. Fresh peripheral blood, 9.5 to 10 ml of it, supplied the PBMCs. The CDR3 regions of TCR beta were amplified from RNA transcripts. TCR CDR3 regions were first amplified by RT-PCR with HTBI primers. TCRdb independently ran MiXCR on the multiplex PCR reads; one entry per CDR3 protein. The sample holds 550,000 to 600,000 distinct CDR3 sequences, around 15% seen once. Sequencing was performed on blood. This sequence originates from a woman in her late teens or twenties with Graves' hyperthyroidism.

CDR3 in DNA: TGTGCCAGCAGCCGGACAGGGGGGAACACCGGGGAGCTGTTTTTT. Protein: CASSRTGGNTGELFF. The chain has TRBV28 and TRBJ2-2; 10 bases align to TRBD1. The junction had 2 bases not matched to a gene; V was cut back by 6 bases and J by 1 base. The germline CDR1 and CDR2 sequences are MDHEN and SYDVKM. The CDR3 is 15 residues long.